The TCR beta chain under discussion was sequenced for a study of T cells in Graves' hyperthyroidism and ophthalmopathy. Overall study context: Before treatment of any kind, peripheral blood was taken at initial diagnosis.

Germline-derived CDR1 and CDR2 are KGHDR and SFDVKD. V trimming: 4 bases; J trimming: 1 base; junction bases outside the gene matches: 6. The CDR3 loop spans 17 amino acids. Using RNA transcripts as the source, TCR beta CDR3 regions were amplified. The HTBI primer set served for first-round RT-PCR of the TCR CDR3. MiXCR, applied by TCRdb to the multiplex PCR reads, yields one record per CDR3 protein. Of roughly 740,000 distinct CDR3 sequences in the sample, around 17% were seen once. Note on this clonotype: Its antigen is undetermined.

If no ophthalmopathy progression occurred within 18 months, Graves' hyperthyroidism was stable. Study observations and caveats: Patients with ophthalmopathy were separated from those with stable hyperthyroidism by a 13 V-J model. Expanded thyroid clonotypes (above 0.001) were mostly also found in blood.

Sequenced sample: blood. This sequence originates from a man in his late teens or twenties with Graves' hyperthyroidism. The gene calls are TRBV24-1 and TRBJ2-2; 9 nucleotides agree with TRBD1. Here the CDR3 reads CATSDTGTGLNTGELFF. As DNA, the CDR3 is TGTGCCACCAGTGACACCGGGACAGGGTTGAACACCGGGGAGCTGTTTTTT.